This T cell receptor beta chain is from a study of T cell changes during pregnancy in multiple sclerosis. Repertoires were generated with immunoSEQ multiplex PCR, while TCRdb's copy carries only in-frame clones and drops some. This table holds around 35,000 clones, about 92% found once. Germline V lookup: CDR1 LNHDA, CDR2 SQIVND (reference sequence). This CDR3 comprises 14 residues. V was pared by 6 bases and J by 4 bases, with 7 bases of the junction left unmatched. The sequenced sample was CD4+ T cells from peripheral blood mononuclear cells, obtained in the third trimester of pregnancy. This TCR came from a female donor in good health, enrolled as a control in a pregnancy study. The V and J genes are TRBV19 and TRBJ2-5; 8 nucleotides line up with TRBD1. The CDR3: CASSTTGAGETQYF. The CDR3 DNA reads TGTGCCAGTAGCACGACAGGGGCGGGAGAGACCCAGTACTTC.